The clone carrying this T cell receptor beta chain was counted only a few times. This CDR3 region has 12 residues. V gave up 7 bases and J gave up 4 bases; unmatched junction bases: 5. CDR1 and CDR2 from the germline V gene are SQVTM and ANQGSEA. PCR was performed a second time for about 7 to 12 cycles using a sample-barcoded 5' primer and a J-beta primer mix. All cDNA molecules were each tagged by a template-switch adaptor with 12 random nucleotides. In TCRdb, the 5' RACE reads were re-called with MiXCR into one record per CDR3 protein. The sample lists about 1.5 million distinct CDR3 sequences, about 43% seen once, with 7.9% in the top ten. This sample is drawn from a study of blood T cells in healthy people across ages. Across the study: Template switching retrieved approximately one barcoded beta molecule for each two T cells.

This TCR was recovered from a woman aged 18-35 years in good health. This chain connects TRBV29-1 to TRBJ1-1, with 8 bases identical to TRBD1. Sequencing was done on a sample of blood. Here the CDR3 reads CSAGQGATEAFF. Here the CDR3 DNA reads TGCAGCGCCGGACAGGGCGCCACTGAAGCTTTCTTT.